The 14 T cell receptor beta chains reported below all come from one sample, sequenced in a study of blood T cell repertoires in COVID-19. TCRdb's table, derived via immunoSEQ multiplex PCR, lists solely in-frame clones and lacks some. The table lists 200,000 to 250,000 clones, around 84% of them singletons. Sequenced input: PBMCs or T cells enriched from blood (not recorded which). The receptor set was obtained from a woman aged 45-65 years who had recovered from COVID-19.

This CDR3 is CASSPGQTGNTIYF. The CDR3 coding sequence is TGTGCCAGCTCACCAGGACAGACTGGAAACACCATATATTTT. The V and J genes are TRBV18 and TRBJ1-3; the D gene is possibly TRBD1 (6 bases). This CDR3 region has 14 residues. V was clipped by 2 bases and J by 2 bases, with 7 bases between them. Per the germline V gene, CDR1 is KGHSH and CDR2 is LQKENI. The whole variable domain, remainder taken from reference TRBV18 and TRBJ1-3, is NAGVMQNPRHLVRRRGQEARLRCSPMKGHSHVYWYRQLPEEGLKFMVYLQKENIIDESGMPKERFSAEFPKEGPSILRIQQVVRGDSAAYFCASSPGQTGNTIYFGEGSWLTVV.

V is TRBV12-3 or TRBV12-4 and J is TRBJ2-3; D remains unclear. V lost 5 bases to trimming and J lost 4 bases, with 10 bases between them. The CDR3 contains 13 residues. DNA for the CDR3: TGTGCCAGCAGTCGAGATGGTTCAGATACGCAGTATTTT. It encodes CASSRDGSDTQYF.

J is TRBJ1-1 and V is TRBV11-2; D uncertain. The CDR3 runs to 12 residues. The V end was cut by 5 bases, the J end by 5 bases, with 9 bases between. Germline values: CDR1 SGHAT, CDR2 FQNNGV. Here the CDR3 DNA reads TGTGCCAGCAGCAAATGGAGTACTGAAGCTTTCTTT. It encodes CASSKWSTEAFF.

V usage is TRBV5-5 and J usage is TRBJ2-3, with 8 bases identical to TRBD1. The V segment lost 2 bases and the J segment 0 bases; nucleotides outside the gene matches: 5. In germline, CDR1 is SGHKS, CDR2 YYEKEE (reference sequence). The CDR3 covers 16 residues. CDR3: CASSFSRGLSTDTQYF. For the CDR3, the DNA is TGTGCCAGCAGCTTCTCCAGGGGGCTCAGCACAGATACGCAGTATTTT.

V gene TRBV27 combines with J gene TRBJ2-5; the D gene is possibly TRBD1 (6 bases). CDR3 length: 19 residues. Germline CDR1 reads MNHEY; CDR2 reads SMNVEV (reference sequence). Trimming cost V 1 base and J 1 base, with 22 bases left between them. The CDR3 DNA sequence: TGTGCCAGCAGTTTATTGCCCCTGGTAGGACAGTTAGTCCAAGAGACCCAGTACTTC. This sequence encodes CASSLLPLVGQLVQETQYF.

The rearrangement joins TRBV3-1 (or the pseudogene TRBV3-2) to TRBJ1-2; 7 bases map to TRBD1. Trimming cost V 4 bases and J 6 bases; bases outside gene matches: 8. Per germline, CDR1 LGHDT and CDR2 YNNKEL (reference sequence). The CDR3 extends over 14 amino acids. The CDR3 DNA reads TGTGCCAGCAGCCTACAGGGGCGAAGGAATGGCTACACCTTC. Translating it yields CASSLQGRRNGYTF.

This clone was picked up one time. V usage is TRBV6-4 and J usage is TRBJ2-7; the match to TRBD2 covers 14 bases. Germline V gene lookup returns CDR1 MRHNA and CDR2 SNTAGT. V dropped 2 bases and J dropped 6; count of bases not matched to a gene: 9. The CDR3 consists of 17 residues. CDR3 loop: CASSDPGLAGEDGEQYF. The CDR3 coding sequence is TGTGCCAGCAGTGACCCGGGACTAGCGGGAGAGGATGGCGAGCAGTACTTC.

The V gene is TRBV5-1, the J gene TRBJ2-7; 9 bases match TRBD1. The CDR3 sequence is 16 residues long. Looked up from germline, CDR1 is SGHRS and CDR2 is YFSETQ. Germline trimming cut 3 bases from V and 2 bases from J; bases unmatched to any gene: 9. The CDR3 region is CASSSDKYRGPYEQYF. CDR3 DNA: TGCGCCAGCAGCTCGGACAAGTACAGGGGGCCCTACGAGCAGTACTTC.

CDR3 sequence (DNA): TGTGCCAGCAGTTTATTGGGGGGTTTTGGAGAGCAGTTCTTC. It specifies CASSLLGGFGEQFF. The gene calls are TRBV27 and TRBJ2-1; maybe TRBD2 (6 bases). The germline V gene has CDR1 MNHEY and CDR2 SMNVEV (reference sequence). This CDR3 has 14 residues. With 1 base removed from V and 10 bases from J, the gap between germline ends came to 14 bases.

J is TRBJ2-2 and V is TRBV28, with 7 bases fitting TRBD1. Looked up from germline, CDR1 is MDHEN and CDR2 is SYDVKM. The CDR3 has 13 amino acids. The trim removed 10 bases at V and 3 bases at J, leaving 5 bases unmatched. CDR3 region: CATGTVDTGELFF. The CDR3 region has the DNA TGTGCCACCGGGACAGTGGACACCGGGGAGCTGTTTTTT.

The CDR3 nucleotides read TGTGCCAGCAGCTCCGGGACTAGCGGTGGTGTCGACGAGCAGTACTTC. Protein product: CASSSGTSGGVDEQYF. The chain couples TRBV7-2 to TRBJ2-7; 11 nucleotides match TRBD2. Germline CDR1 reads SGHTA; CDR2 reads FQGNSA. V lost 4 bases to trimming and J lost 5 bases; unmatched junction nucleotides: 10. CDR3 length: 16 residues.

The CDR3 is CASSLVRTSGSEQYF. The DNA of the CDR3 is TGTGCCAGCAGCTTGGTGAGGACTAGCGGGTCCGAGCAGTACTTC. The rearrangement links TRBV5-4 to TRBJ2-7; TRBD2 matches at 11 bases. CDR1 is SGHNT, CDR2 YYREEE, per germline (reference sequence). This CDR3 has 15 residues. The V gene end was trimmed by 0 bases and the J gene end by 6 bases; junction bases not matched to a gene: 5.

This chain connects TRBV5-1 to TRBJ1-1, with 9 positions matching TRBD1. Germline values: CDR1 SGHRS, CDR2 YFSETQ. The trim removed 4 bases at V and 5 bases at J, leaving 9 bases unmatched. CDR3 length equals 15 residues. The CDR3 protein is CASSPTGQGWTEAFF. The CDR3 nucleotides are TGCGCCAGCAGCCCAACGGGACAGGGTTGGACTGAAGCTTTCTTT.

The V call is TRBV6-1, the J call TRBJ2-3; maybe TRBD1 (6 bases). The CDR3 consists of 13 residues. Germline V gene sequence: CDR1 MNHNS, CDR2 SASEGT. The V end lost 2 bases, the J end lost 4 bases, and 7 bases lay between the germline ends. The CDR3 sequence: CASSETGPDTQYF. The CDR3 DNA reads as TGTGCCAGCAGTGAAACAGGGCCAGATACGCAGTATTTT.